This TCR beta chain originates from a study of shared clonotypes between healthy human individuals. The wider study: Donors had three CD4 naive, three CD4 memory, two CD8 naive and one CD8 memory plate apiece. Study results and limitations: Generally, estimated richness proved larger in naive subsets than it did in memory subsets.

On this clone: No antigen is known for it.

TCRdb keeps only in-frame clones here, not all; method: immunoSEQ multiplex PCR. The sample lists about 2.4 million clones, 93% seen once, with around 0.4% in the top ten. Germline CDR1 is GTSNPN and CDR2 is SVGIG (reference sequence). The CDR3 has 14 residues. Healthy HIV-negative adults with no recent acute infections or vaccinations were recruited as donors. Memory CD4+ cells were the fraction left after CD45RA+ naive selection. The chain is built from TRBV30 and TRBJ2-5; tentatively, D is TRBD2 (6 bases). The end of the DNA is better explained by TRBJ2-7, so the J call may be wrong. The sample was naive CD4+ T cells from PBMCs. As for subset: CD45RA+ positively selected. This receptor was taken from a man aged 18-30 years in good health. Some clones in this sample may be carry-over from other donors' samples. The chain's CDR3 is CAWSVVLASNEQYF. The CDR3 coding sequence is TGTGCCTGGAGTGTAGTACTAGCTTCCAACGAGCAGTACTTC.